This T cell receptor beta chain was captured by sequencing in a study of post-analysis software for immune sequencing data. General study findings and limits: Comparison of patients with controls showed five TRBV segments more frequent in patients, TRBV5-6, TRBV5-1 and TRBV20-1 among them.

Libraries were made from TCR beta cDNA, and they carried unique molecular identifiers. A single record per CDR3 protein comes from TCRdb applying MiXCR to the PCR reads. Of fewer than 850,000 distinct CDR3 sequences listed, about 32% are singletons. Comment on this clonotype: Its specificity is unknown.

V lost 6 bases to trimming and J lost 0 bases; unmatched junction nucleotides: 6. There are 15 residues in the CDR3. CDR1 is MNHNY and CDR2 is SVGAGI in the germline V gene (reference sequence). The receptor's source is a girl between 10 and 17 years old with multiple sclerosis. The genes are TRBV6-6 and TRBJ2-3, with 7 positions matching TRBD2. Sequencing used blood. The CDR3 protein is CASRPGGRSTDTQYF. DNA of the CDR3: TGTGCCAGCAGACCCGGGGGGAGGAGCACAGATACGCAGTATTTT.